A selection of T cell receptor beta chains follows, all from one sample in a study of cytomegalovirus exposure and HLA in healthy donors. Repertoires were generated with immunoSEQ multiplex PCR, while TCRdb's copy carries only in-frame clones and drops some. The sample has some 60,000 clones; about 86% are singletons. The sequenced material came from PBMCs. The source of these receptors is a man aged 40-49 years in good health and CMV-seronegative. The conserved cysteine and the conserved F or W are not part of the CDR3 here.

J	V	CDR3
TRBJ1-1	TRBV9	ASSRRDTEAF
TRBJ1-1	TRBV19	ASSAGQGPRAEAF
TRBJ2-3	TRBV5-4	ASSRPQGGVAGGQDTQY
TRBJ1-1	TRBV30	AWNPRNTEAF
TRBJ1-1	TRBV7-9	ASSFDRLNTEAF
TRBJ1-6	TRBV30	AWSEMGLRNSPLH
TRBJ2-2	TRBV9	ASSAQRGGLGTGELF
TRBJ1-6	TRBV11-2	ASSLWDTNNSPLH
TRBJ1-5	TRBV10-3	AITNRTYQPQH
TRBJ1-2	TRBV11-3	ASSLVGQGENYGYT
TRBJ2-7	TRBV11-3	ASSTPTGGHEQY
TRBJ1-1	TRBV9	ASSVDPLMNTEAF
TRBJ2-7	TRBV7-9	ASSPRGGLGEQY
TRBJ1-6	TRBV5-1	ASSHAQGDSPLH
TRBJ1-6	TRBV7-9	ASSIQSTGGISPLH
TRBJ2-6	TRBV5-4	ASSLDGTALSGANVLT
TRBJ2-3	TRBV7-2	ASSRLAGGLSTDTQY
TRBJ2-2	TRBV9	ASSRGGASAGELF
.	TRBV5-6	ASSFPRGNEQY
TRBJ1-1	TRBV28	ATDEIGVAGKTEAF
TRBJ2-5	TRBV2	ASSELGARETQY
TRBJ2-7	TRBV15	ATSRDLGQAIYEQY
TRBJ2-3	TRBV7-3	ASNKLAGGTDTQY
TRBJ2-2	TRBV4-1	ASSHAALTGELF
TRBJ2-7	TRBV18	ASSRDSISYEQY
TRBJ2-3	TRBV6-5	ASSYSSRGRADTQY
TRBJ2-2	TRBV5-1	ASSPGEVQRGRLTGELF
TRBJ2-7	TRBV18	ASSSSGGYEQY
TRBJ1-1	TRBV27	ASSLFPTGGSGEAF
TRBJ2-7	TRBV4-3	ASSQETEGGYEQY
TRBJ1-2	TRBV9	ASSREGNGYT
TRBJ1-5	TRBV5-8	AGGTGSVPNQPQH
TRBJ1-2	TRBV4-1	ASSQDSTVNYGYT
TRBJ2-1	TRBV9	ASSADRGRNEQF
TRBJ1-2	TRBV7-9	ASSFTGFGYT
TRBJ1-1	TRBV5-1	ASSSPGVSNTEAF
TRBJ2-7	TRBV7-9	ASSSSDRATYEQY
TRBJ2-7	TRBV28	ASSLAGSPEQY
TRBJ2-1	TRBV5-1	ASSPVTSSEQF
TRBJ2-7	TRBV11-3	ASSLTLAGSYEQY
TRBJ2-7	TRBV5-1	ASSLVGMGQGPPEQY
TRBJ2-5	TRBV14	ASSQDRGSETQY
TRBJ1-3	TRBV4-2	ASSQNDRGFGNTIY
TRBJ2-2	TRBV5-6	ASSLASPGELF
TRBJ2-5	TRBV5-6	ASSPQLRGRQETQY